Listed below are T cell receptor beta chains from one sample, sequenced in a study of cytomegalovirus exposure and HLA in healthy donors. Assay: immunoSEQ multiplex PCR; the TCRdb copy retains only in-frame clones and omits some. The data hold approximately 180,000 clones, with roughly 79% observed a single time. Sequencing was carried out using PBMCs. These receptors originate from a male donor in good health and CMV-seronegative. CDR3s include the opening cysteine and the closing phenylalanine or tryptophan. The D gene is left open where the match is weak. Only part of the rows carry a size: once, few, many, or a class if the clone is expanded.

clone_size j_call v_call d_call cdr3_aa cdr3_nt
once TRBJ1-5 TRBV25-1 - CASSEWEAAQPQHF TGTGCCAGCAGTGAATGGGAGGCGGCTCAGCCCCAGCATTTT
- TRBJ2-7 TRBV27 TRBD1 CASSMGQITEQYF TGTGCCAGCAGTATGGGACAGATAACCGAGCAGTACTTC
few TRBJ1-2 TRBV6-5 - CASSYSGVNYGYTF TGTGCCAGCAGTTACTCGGGCGTAAACTATGGCTACACCTTC
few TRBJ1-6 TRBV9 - CASSVEGGISPLHF TGTGCCAGCAGCGTAGAGGGAGGTATTTCACCCCTCCACTTT
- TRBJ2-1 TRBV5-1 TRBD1 CASSLIPGTGGNEQFF TGCGCCAGCAGCTTGATTCCCGGGACAGGGGGAAATGAGCAGTTCTTC
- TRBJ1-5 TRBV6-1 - CASTTNQPQHF TGTGCCAGCACGACAAATCAGCCCCAGCATTTT
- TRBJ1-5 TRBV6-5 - CASWTGNQPQHF TGTGCCAGCTGGACAGGCAATCAGCCCCAGCATTTT
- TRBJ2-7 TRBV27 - CASSFFGVSYEQYF TGTGCCAGCAGTTTCTTCGGGGTCTCCTACGAGCAGTACTTC
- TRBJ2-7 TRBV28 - CASSLYYEQYF TGTGCCAGCAGTCTATACTACGAGCAGTACTTC
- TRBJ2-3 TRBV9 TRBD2 CASSVGLASTDTQYF TGTGCCAGCAGCGTAGGACTAGCCTCCACAGATACGCAGTATTTT